This TCR beta chain stems from a study of PD-1 blockade in classical Hodgkin lymphoma. Sequencing used immunoSEQ multiplex PCR; TCRdb keeps in-frame clones, though not all of them. The sample includes some 70,000 clones, over 90% of them seen just once. Judged by abundance, this clone is medium-sized. Other nucleotide sequences from this sample produce the same CDR3. Germline V gene data show CDR1 as SGHTA and CDR2 as FQGNSA. After removal of 0 bases from V and 4 bases from J, the junction contained 3 bases not matched to a gene. The CDR3 length is 14 residues. The sample's time point: newly diagnosed, previously untreated cHL patient sample.

This chain connects TRBV7-2 to TRBJ2-7; 7 bases line up with TRBD2. The clonotype comes from a human donor with classical Hodgkin lymphoma. Sequenced: peripheral blood mononuclear cells (PBMCs). The CDR3 DNA sequence: TGTGCCAGCAGCTTAGCGGGAGGGCCTTACGAGCAGTACTTC. It is translated as CASSLAGGPYEQYF.